Shown below are 5 T cell receptor beta chains from a single sample sequenced in a study of T cell responses to AZD1222 COVID-19 vaccine. Clones were read by immunoSEQ multiplex PCR, and TCRdb kept only the in-frame ones, dropping some. The table includes around 97,000 clones, 75% to 95% detected once. Sequencing was performed on peripheral blood, taken on day 0 of AZD1222 vaccination. The source is an adult in good health.

This clone was seen a few times. CDR3 DNA sequence: TGTGCCAGCAGTGAAGTCCTGGTCCGAGCGAGGACAGGGGGTACGGGCTATAGCAATCAGCCCCAGCATTTT. Protein sequence: CASSEVLVRARTGGTGYSNQPQHF. The chain employs TRBV6-1 and TRBJ1-5; 10 nucleotides align to TRBD1. The ends lost 1 base at V and 0 bases at J; junction bases unmatched: 24. Germline loops: CDR1 MNHNS, CDR2 SASEGT. The CDR3 spans 24 residues.

This chain links TRBV6-5 with TRBJ2-6; maybe TRBD2 (5 bases). With 8 bases removed from V and 0 bases from J, the gap between germline ends came to 11 bases. Germline CDR1 is MNHEY and CDR2 is SVGAGI. This CDR3 is 15 amino acids long. Here the CDR3 DNA reads TGTGCCAGCCAACGGGATAGCTCTGGGGCCAACGTCCTGACTTTC. Its translation: CASQRDSSGANVLTF.

This chain connects TRBV30 to TRBJ1-1; the D gene is possibly TRBD1 (5 bases). This CDR3 spans 14 amino acids. Germline V gene lookup returns CDR1 GTSNPN and CDR2 SVGIG (reference sequence). Trimming removed 3 bases from V and 4 bases from J, with 15 bases in between. The CDR3 DNA reads TGTGCCTGGAGCCCGGGACTGCGGGGCACTGAAGCTTTCTTT. Translation gives CAWSPGLRGTEAFF.

This chain links TRBV28 with TRBJ2-7, with 10 bases lining up with TRBD1. V gave up 5 bases and J gave up 5 bases; unmatched junction bases: 6. CDR1 is MDHEN and CDR2 is SYDVKM in the germline V gene. This CDR3 is built from 14 residues. The CDR3 nucleotides are TGTGCCAGCAGTCCCCCGGGACAGGGGCACGAGCAGTACTTC. This translates into CASSPPGQGHEQYF.

This chain connects TRBV19 to TRBJ2-1, with a possible D match to TRBD1 (6 bases). The CDR3 runs to 13 residues. The germline V gene encodes CDR1 LNHDA and CDR2 SQIVND (reference sequence). V was clipped by 3 bases and J by 9 bases, with 12 bases between them. CDR3 DNA sequence: TGTGCCAGTAGTATTGGGACACTGCGTGAGCAGTTCTTC. Its protein is CASSIGTLREQFF.